This record looks at one T cell receptor beta chain sequence and its context. Its antigen is still unknown. The record originates from a study of cytomegalovirus exposure and HLA in healthy donors. The donors comprised healthy bone marrow donors. The V gene end was trimmed by 4 bases and the J gene end by 5 bases; junction bases not matched to a gene: 4. CDR1 is LGHNA and CDR2 is YSLEER in the germline V gene. CDR3 length: 13 amino acids. The PCR ran on 60 Vbeta and 13 Jbeta primers. Sequencing was performed with immunoSEQ multiplex PCR; in TCRdb, only in-frame clones are kept and a portion is missing. The table lists roughly 84,000 clones, more than 50% of them singletons. Whole-study results and caveats: The authors listed 164 TCR beta chains as cytomegalovirus-associated. Later analysis demonstrated an association between a missense DCLRE1C variant and TCR beta V- and J-gene trimming.

This chain links TRBV4-3 with TRBJ2-7, with 8 bases aligning to TRBD1. Sequenced: PBMCs. The TCR sequence derives from a woman aged 40 to 50 in good health and CMV-seropositive. In nucleotides, the CDR3 is TGCGCCAGCAGCCGCGACAGGGGCCACGAGCAGTACTTC. Residues: CASSRDRGHEQYF.